This T cell receptor (beta chain) originates from a study of blood T cell repertoires in COVID-19. In the study overall: COVID-19 samples collected from the United States, Italy and Spain covered acute and convalescent phases. The analysed material was cDNA or gDNA that came from T cells, B-cell-depleted T cells, or PBMCs.

CDR1 is MNHEY and CDR2 is SVGEGT in the germline V gene. The CDR3 sequence is 13 residues long. Trimming pared 4 bases from V and 4 bases from J, leaving 7 bases between. Methods used by the authors: For nucleated cells, counts were estimated from reference gene primer amplification. The table came from immunoSEQ multiplex PCR; TCRdb's copy has only in-frame clones and leaves some out. V and J calls and clone size follow that table, whereas D and trimming were derived from the DNA. The data show under 30,000 clones, roughly 87% seen once. V usage is TRBV6-2 or TRBV6-3 and J usage is TRBJ2-2; TRBD2 is a possible D gene (5 bases). The TCR comes from a human donor in a cohort sampled during active COVID-19. The sequenced sample consisted of peripheral blood. The chain's CDR3 is CASSSGSTGELFF. The CDR3 coding sequence is TGTGCCAGCAGTTCGGGAAGCACCGGGGAGCTGTTTTTT.